This TCR beta chain was profiled in a study of long-term antiretroviral therapy in people with HIV. V was cut by 4 bases and J by 2 bases, with 9 bases left in between. CDR1 LNHDA and CDR2 SQIVND come from the germline V gene (reference sequence). This CDR3 has 14 residues. Survey level was the resolution at which the v3.0 immunoSEQ assay ran. In sequencing, roughly 35,000-50,000 T-cell genomes per sample were targeted. Repertoires were generated with immunoSEQ multiplex PCR, while TCRdb's copy carries only in-frame clones and drops some. The table has 10,000 to 15,000 clones, around 77% seen once. The source material was unsorted PBMCs, sampled 1.3 years after starting antiretroviral therapy. The origin of this receptor is a woman aged 18-30 years with HIV. The chain employs TRBV19 and TRBJ1-5; maybe TRBD1 (5 bases). CDR3 DNA: TGTGCCAGTAGTACCGACAGACGCAATCAGCCCCAGCATTTT. Protein: CASSTDRRNQPQHF.